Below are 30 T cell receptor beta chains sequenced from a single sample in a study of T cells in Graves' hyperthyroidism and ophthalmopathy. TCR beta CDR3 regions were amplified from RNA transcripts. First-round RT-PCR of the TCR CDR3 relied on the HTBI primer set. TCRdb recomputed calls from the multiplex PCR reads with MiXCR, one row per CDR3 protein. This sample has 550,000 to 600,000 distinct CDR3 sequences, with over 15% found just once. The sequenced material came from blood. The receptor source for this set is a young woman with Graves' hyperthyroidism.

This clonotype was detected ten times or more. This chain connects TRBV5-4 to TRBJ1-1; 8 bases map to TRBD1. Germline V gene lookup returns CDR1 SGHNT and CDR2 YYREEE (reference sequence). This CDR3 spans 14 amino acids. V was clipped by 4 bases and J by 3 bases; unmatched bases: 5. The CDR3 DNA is TGTGCCAGCAGCGACGAGACAGGGGACACTGAAGCTTTCTTT. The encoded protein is CASSDETGDTEAFF.

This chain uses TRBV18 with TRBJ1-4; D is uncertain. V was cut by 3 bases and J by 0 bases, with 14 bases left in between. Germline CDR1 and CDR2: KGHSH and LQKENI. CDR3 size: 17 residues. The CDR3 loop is CASSPTPRHATNEKLFF. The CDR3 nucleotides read TGTGCCAGCTCACCCACGCCCAGGCATGCAACTAATGAAAAACTGTTTTTT.

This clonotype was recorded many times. The CDR3 region has the DNA TGTGCCAGCAGTTACGGGGGGGGGAACTATGGCTACACCTTC. It yields the protein CASSYGGGNYGYTF. The gene calls are TRBV6-5 and TRBJ1-2, with D possibly TRBD1 on 5 matching bases. The CDR3 contains 14 residues. The germline CDR1 and CDR2 sequences are MNHEY and SVGAGI. V was trimmed by 2 bases and J by 2 bases, leaving 9 bases between them.

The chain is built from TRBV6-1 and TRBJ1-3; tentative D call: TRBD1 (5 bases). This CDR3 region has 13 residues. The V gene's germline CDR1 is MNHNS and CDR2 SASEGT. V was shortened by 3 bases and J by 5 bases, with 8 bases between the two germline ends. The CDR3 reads CASSDRQRNTIYF. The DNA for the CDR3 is TGTGCCAGCAGTGATAGACAGAGAAACACCATATATTTT.

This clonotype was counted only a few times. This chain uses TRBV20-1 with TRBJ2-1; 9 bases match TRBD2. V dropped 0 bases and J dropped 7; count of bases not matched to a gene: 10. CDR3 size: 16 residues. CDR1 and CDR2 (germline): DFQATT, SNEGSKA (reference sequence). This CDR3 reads CSAREKRRGGFNEQFF. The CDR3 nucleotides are TGCAGTGCTAGAGAAAAGAGGCGGGGGGGTTTTAATGAGCAGTTCTTC.

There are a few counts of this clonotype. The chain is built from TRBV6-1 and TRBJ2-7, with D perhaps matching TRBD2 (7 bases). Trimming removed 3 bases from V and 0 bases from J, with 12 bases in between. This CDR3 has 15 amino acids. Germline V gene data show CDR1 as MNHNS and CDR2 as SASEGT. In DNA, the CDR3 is TGTGCCAGCAGTGACGTCGCGGGGGCCTCCTACGAGCAGTACTTC. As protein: CASSDVAGASYEQYF.

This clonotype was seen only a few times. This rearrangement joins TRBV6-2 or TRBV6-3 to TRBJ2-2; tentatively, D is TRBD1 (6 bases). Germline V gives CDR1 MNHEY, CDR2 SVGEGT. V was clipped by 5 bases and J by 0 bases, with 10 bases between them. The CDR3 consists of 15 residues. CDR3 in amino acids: CASSAGTPNTGELFF. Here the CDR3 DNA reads TGTGCCAGCAGTGCCGGGACACCGAACACCGGGGAGCTGTTTTTT.

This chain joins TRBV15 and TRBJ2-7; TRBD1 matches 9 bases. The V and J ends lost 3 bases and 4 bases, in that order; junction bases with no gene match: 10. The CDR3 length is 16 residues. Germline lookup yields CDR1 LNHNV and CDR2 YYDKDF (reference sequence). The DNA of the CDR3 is TGTGCCACCAGCAGGATGGGACAGGGAAGACCATACGAGCAGTACTTC. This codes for CATSRMGQGRPYEQYF.

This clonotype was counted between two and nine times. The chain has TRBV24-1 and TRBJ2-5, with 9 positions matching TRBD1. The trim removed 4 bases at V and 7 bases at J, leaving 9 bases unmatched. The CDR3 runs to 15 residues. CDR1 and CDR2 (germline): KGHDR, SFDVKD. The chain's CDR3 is CATSDLGQGVGTQYF. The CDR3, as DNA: TGTGCCACCAGTGACCTGGGACAGGGCGTGGGGACCCAGTACTTC.

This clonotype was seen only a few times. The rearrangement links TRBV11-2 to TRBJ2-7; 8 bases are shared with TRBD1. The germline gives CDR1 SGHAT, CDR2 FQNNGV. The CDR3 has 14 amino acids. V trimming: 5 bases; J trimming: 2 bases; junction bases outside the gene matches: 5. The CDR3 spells CASSVTGAAYEQYF. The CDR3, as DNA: TGTGCCAGCAGCGTGACAGGGGCCGCCTACGAGCAGTACTTC.

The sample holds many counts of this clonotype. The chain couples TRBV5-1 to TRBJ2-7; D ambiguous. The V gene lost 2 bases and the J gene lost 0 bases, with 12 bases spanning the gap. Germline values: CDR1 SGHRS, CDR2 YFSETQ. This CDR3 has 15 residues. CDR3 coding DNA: TGCGCCAGCAGCTTTTCCGGGCGGTACTCCTACGAGCAGTACTTC. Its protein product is CASSFSGRYSYEQYF.

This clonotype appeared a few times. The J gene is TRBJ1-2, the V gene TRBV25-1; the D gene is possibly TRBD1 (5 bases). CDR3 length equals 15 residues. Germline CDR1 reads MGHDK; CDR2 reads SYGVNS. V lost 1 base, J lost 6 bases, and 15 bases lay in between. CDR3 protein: CASSELGGTDNGYTF. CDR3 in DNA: TGTGCCAGCAGTGAATTAGGAGGGACCGACAATGGCTACACCTTC.

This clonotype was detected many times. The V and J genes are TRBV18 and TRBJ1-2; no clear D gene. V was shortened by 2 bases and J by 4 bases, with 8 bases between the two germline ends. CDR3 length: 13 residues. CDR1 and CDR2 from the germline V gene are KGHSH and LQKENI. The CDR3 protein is CASSPTDTYGYTF. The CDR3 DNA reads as TGTGCCAGCTCACCAACGGATACCTATGGCTACACCTTC. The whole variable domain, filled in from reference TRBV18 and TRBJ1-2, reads NAGVMQNPRHLVRRRGQEARLRCSPMKGHSHVYWYRQLPEEGLKFMVYLQKENIIDESGMPKERFSAEFPKEGPSILRIQQVVRGDSAAYFCASSPTDTYGYTFGSGTRLTVV.

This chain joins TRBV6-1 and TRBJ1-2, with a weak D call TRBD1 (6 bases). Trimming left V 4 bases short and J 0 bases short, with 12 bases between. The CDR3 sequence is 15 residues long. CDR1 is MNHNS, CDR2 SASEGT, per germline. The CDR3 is CASSVNPGANYGYTF. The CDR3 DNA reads TGTGCCAGCAGTGTCAACCCAGGGGCTAACTATGGCTACACCTTC.

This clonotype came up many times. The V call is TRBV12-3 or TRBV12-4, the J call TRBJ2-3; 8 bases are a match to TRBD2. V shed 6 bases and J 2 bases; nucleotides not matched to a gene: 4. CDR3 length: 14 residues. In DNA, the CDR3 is TGTGCCAGCAGCAACGGACTAGCCACAGATACGCAGTATTTT. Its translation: CASSNGLATDTQYF.

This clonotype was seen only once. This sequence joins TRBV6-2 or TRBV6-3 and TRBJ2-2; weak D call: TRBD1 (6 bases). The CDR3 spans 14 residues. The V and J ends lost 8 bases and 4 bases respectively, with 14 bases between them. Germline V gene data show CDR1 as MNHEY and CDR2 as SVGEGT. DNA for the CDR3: TGTGCCAGCGCAGGGACACCGATCACCGGGGAGCTGTTTTTT. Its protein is CASAGTPITGELFF.

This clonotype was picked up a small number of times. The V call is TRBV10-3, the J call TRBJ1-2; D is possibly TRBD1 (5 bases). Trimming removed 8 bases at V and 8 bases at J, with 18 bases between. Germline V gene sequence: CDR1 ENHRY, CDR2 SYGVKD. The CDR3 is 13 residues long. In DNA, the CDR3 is TGTGCCATCCGTAGGGACTTAACAAGCGGCTACACCTTC. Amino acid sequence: CAIRRDLTSGYTF.

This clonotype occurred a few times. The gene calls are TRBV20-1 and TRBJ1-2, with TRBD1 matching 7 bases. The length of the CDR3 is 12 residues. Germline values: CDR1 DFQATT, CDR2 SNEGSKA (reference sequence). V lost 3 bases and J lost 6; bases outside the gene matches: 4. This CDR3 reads CSASFTGDGYTF. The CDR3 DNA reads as TGCAGTGCTAGTTTCACAGGGGATGGCTACACCTTC.

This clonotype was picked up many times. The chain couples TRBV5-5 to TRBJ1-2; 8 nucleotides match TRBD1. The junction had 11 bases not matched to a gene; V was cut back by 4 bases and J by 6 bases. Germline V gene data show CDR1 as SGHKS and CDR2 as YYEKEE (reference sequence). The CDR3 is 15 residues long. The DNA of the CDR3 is TGTGCCAGCAGCGGGGGACAGGTAGTTTCAGATGGCTACACCTTC. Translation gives CASSGGQVVSDGYTF.

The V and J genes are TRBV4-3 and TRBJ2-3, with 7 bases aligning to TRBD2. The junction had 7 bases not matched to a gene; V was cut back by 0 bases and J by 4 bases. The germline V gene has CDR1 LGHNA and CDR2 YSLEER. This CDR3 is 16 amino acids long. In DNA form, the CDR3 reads TGCGCCAGCAGCCAAGACGGTGGGGGGGTGGCAGATACGCAGTATTTT. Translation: CASSQDGGGVADTQYF.

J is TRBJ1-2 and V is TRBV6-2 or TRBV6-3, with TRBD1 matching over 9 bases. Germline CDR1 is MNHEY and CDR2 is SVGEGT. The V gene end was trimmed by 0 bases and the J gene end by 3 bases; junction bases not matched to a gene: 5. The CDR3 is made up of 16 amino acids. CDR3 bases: TGTGCCAGCAGTTACTCGACACAGGGGGCTTACTATGGCTACACCTTC. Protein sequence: CASSYSTQGAYYGYTF.

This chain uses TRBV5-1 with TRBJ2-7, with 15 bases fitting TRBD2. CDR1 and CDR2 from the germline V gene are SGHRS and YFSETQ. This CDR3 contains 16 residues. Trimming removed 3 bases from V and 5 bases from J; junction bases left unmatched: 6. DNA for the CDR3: TGCGCCAGCAGCTGGACTAGCGGGAGGGCTGGCCACGAGCAGTACTTC. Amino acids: CASSWTSGRAGHEQYF.

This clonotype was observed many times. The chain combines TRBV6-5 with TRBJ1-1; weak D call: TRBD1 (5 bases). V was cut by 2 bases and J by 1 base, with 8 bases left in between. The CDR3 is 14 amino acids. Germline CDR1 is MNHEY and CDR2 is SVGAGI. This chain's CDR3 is CASSYRGENTEAFF. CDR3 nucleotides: TGTGCCAGCAGTTACCGGGGGGAGAACACTGAAGCTTTCTTT.

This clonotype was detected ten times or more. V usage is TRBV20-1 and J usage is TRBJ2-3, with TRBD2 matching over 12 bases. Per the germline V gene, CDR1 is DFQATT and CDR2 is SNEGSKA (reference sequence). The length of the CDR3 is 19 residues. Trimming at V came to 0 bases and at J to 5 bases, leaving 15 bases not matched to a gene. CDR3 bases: TGCAGTGCTAGAGAAAAGTGGCCTAGCGGGAGGGCCAGGGGAGATACGCAGTATTTT. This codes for CSAREKWPSGRARGDTQYF.

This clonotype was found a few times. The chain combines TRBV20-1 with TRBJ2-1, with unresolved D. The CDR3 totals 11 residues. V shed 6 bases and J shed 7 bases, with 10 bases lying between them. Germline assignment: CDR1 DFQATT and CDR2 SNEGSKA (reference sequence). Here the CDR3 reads CSAVNTNEQFF. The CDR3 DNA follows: TGCAGTGCCGTTAATACGAATGAGCAGTTCTTC.

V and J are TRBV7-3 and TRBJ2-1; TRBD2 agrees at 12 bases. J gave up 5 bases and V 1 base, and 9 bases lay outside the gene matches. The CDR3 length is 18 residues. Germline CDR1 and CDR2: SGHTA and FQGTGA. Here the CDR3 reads CASSLKLRTSGENNEQFF. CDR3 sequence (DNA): TGTGCCAGCAGCTTAAAACTCCGGACTAGCGGGGAGAACAATGAGCAGTTCTTC.

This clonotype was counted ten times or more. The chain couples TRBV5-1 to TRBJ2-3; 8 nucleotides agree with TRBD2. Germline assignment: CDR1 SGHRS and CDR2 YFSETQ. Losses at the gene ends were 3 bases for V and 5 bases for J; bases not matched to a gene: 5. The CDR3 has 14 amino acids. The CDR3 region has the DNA TGCGCCAGCAGCTCGGGAGGGCGCTTAGATACGCAGTATTTT. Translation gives CASSSGGRLDTQYF.

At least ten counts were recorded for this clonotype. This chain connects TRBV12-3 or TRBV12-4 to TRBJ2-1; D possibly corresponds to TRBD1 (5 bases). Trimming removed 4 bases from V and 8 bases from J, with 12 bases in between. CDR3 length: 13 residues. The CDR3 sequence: CASSWAGQDEQFF. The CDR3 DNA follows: TGTGCCAGCAGTTGGGCAGGGCAGGATGAGCAGTTCTTC.

For the CDR3, the DNA is TGTGCCAGCAGCTCTACTCAGGGATCTGGCTACACCTTC. This codes for CASSSTQGSGYTF. The chain combines TRBV7-9 with TRBJ1-2; perhaps TRBD1 as D (5 bases). This CDR3 spans 13 amino acids. CDR1 and CDR2 (germline): SEHNR, FQNEAQ (reference sequence). Between the trimmed V and J ends, which lost 4 bases and 7 bases, there was a span of 13 bases.

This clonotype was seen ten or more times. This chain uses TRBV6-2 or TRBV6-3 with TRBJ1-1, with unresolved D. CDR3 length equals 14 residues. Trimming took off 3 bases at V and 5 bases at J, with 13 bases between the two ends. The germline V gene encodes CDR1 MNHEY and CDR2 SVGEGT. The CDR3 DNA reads TGTGCCAGCAGTTATAGGTTGGCGGAGACTGAAGCTTTCTTT. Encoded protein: CASSYRLAETEAFF.